The 10 T cell receptor beta chains below come from one sample, sequenced in a study of shared clonotypes between healthy human individuals. The repertoire was sequenced with immunoSEQ multiplex PCR; TCRdb's copy has only in-frame clones and lacks some. The data contain 1 million to 1.3 million clones, 70% to 80% of them singletons. The specimen was memory CD4+ T cells from PBMCs. Subset here: CD45RA-negative fraction. Receptors originate from a man between 18 and 35 years old in good health. Some clones in this sample may be carry-over from other donors' samples.

This chain connects TRBV9 to TRBJ2-3; the D gene is possibly TRBD2 (6 bases). Trimming pared 3 bases from V and 0 bases from J, leaving 17 bases between. Germline lookup yields CDR1 SGDLS and CDR2 YYNGEE. The CDR3 length is 17 residues. The CDR3 loop is CASSGGFWRGSTDTQYF. The DNA of the CDR3 is TGTGCCAGCAGCGGTGGTTTCTGGCGGGGCAGCACAGATACGCAGTATTTT.

The rearrangement joins TRBV7-8 to TRBJ1-5; maybe TRBD1 (6 bases). V was shortened by 1 base and J by 4 bases, with 14 bases between the two germline ends. The CDR3 contains 16 residues. Germline CDR1 and CDR2: SGHVS and FQNEAQ. The CDR3 bases are TGTGCCAGCAGCTTAGAGTACAGGGAGAAAAATCAGCCCCAGCATTTT. Protein: CASSLEYREKNQPQHF.

The chain's CDR3 is CASRAQVNEAFF. The CDR3 nucleotides are TGTGCCAGCAGGGCACAGGTTAATGAAGCTTTCTTT. The rearrangement links TRBV2 to TRBJ1-1; D might be TRBD1 (5 bases). CDR1 and CDR2 from the germline V gene are SNHLY and FYNNEI. The V end was cut by 6 bases, the J end by 7 bases, with 12 bases between. This CDR3 spans 12 amino acids. Drawing the rest from reference TRBV2 and TRBJ1-1, the complete variable domain is EPEVTQTPSHQVTQMGQEVILRCVPISNHLYFYWYRQILGQKVEFLVSFYNNEISEKSEIFDDQFSVERPDGSNFTLKIRSTKLEDSAMYFCASRAQVNEAFFGQGTRLTVV.

V and J are TRBV2 and TRBJ2-2; D is ambiguous. The germline V gene has CDR1 SNHLY and CDR2 FYNNEI. Trimming took off 3 bases at V and 0 bases at J, with 11 bases between the two ends. There are 16 residues in the CDR3. The CDR3 DNA follows: TGTGCCAGCAGTGATTTCAGTCAGACGAACACCGGGGAGCTGTTTTTT. It yields the protein CASSDFSQTNTGELFF.

The V and J genes are TRBV5-1 and TRBJ1-2; D call uncertain. There are 13 residues in the CDR3. V lost 0 bases to trimming and J lost 7 bases, with 10 bases between them. The germline V gene encodes CDR1 SGHRS and CDR2 YFSETQ. This CDR3 reads CASSLDSRGGYTF. The CDR3, as DNA: TGCGCCAGCAGCTTGGACAGCCGAGGTGGCTACACCTTC.

Concerning this clone: Other DNA sequences from this sample encode an identical CDR3 as well. DNA for the CDR3: TGCGCCAGCAGCCCGGACAGGCCCAACACTGAAGCTTTCTTT. Residues: CASSPDRPNTEAFF. This sequence joins TRBV5-1 and TRBJ1-1; 7 bases agree with TRBD1. V was clipped by 4 bases and J by 2 bases; unmatched bases: 5. Per the germline V gene, CDR1 is SGHRS and CDR2 is YFSETQ. The CDR3 spans 14 residues.

DNA for the CDR3: TGTGCCAGCAGCAAAAGGGACTGTTCCTACGAGCAGTACTTC. Translation gives CASSKRDCSYEQYF. The chain links TRBV21-1 to TRBJ2-7; the DNA was not compared with TRBD2, the D call given in the table. TRBV21-1 is a pseudogene. CDR3 length: 14 residues.

The V and J genes are TRBV18 and TRBJ1-1, with a weak D call TRBD1 (5 bases). The CDR3 runs to 13 residues. Germline CDR1 is KGHSH and CDR2 is LQKENI. V was clipped by 0 bases and J by 10 bases, with 12 bases between them. CDR3 sequence (DNA): TGTGCCAGCTCACCACCCCGGCCTCAGGGAGCTTTCTTT. Translated, it gives CASSPPRPQGAFF.

This chain connects TRBV16 to TRBJ2-2, with D uncertain. Germline values: CDR1 KGHSY, CDR2 FQNENV. This CDR3 is 14 amino acids long. Trimming removed 1 base from V and 6 bases from J, with 9 bases in between. In nucleotides, the CDR3 is TGTGCCAGCAGCCAATGGCCGCGAGCCGGGGAGCTGTTTTTT. Its translation is CASSQWPRAGELFF.

Of note for this clone: Distinct nucleotide sequences in the sample also encode this CDR3. This rearrangement joins TRBV11-2 to TRBJ1-1, with TRBD1 as a possible D gene (6 bases). The germline V gene encodes CDR1 SGHAT and CDR2 FQNNGV. The CDR3 extends over 14 amino acids. V dropped 3 bases and J dropped 1 base, with 9 bases sitting between them. The chain's CDR3 is CASSLGAGNTEAFF. In DNA form, the CDR3 reads TGTGCCAGCAGCTTGGGGGCCGGGAACACTGAAGCTTTCTTT.